One and the same sample provided the 27 T cell receptor beta chains below, sequenced in a study of cytomegalovirus exposure and HLA in healthy donors. The PCR used 60 Vbeta and 13 Jbeta primers. Sequenced by immunoSEQ multiplex PCR; TCRdb stores in-frame clones only, minus some. The data contain about 200,000 clones, around 83% of them singletons. Sequencing used PBMCs. The receptors here all came from a woman aged 45-65 years in good health and CMV-seropositive.

The chain employs TRBV2 and TRBJ1-3, with 7 bases that match TRBD1. The length of the CDR3 is 15 residues. Germline V gene lookup returns CDR1 SNHLY and CDR2 FYNNEI. Trimming took 6 bases from V and 0 from J; bases not matched to a gene: 5. CDR3 in amino acids: CASRDRDSSGNTIYF. Here the CDR3 DNA reads TGTGCCAGCAGGGACCGGGACAGCTCTGGAAACACCATATATTTT.

This chain joins TRBV6-5 and TRBJ1-1; maybe TRBD1 (6 bases). V dropped 4 bases and J dropped 6 bases, with 15 bases sitting between them. Germline V gene data show CDR1 as MNHEY and CDR2 as SVGAGI. The CDR3 is 14 amino acids. CDR3 sequence reads: CASSSSQGIAEAFF. CDR3 DNA: TGTGCCAGCAGTTCGAGCCAGGGGATCGCTGAAGCTTTCTTT.

V gene TRBV19 combines with J gene TRBJ1-3; the D is unclear. The CDR3 length is 17 residues. The V gene's germline CDR1 is LNHDA and CDR2 SQIVND (reference sequence). Trimming left V 3 bases short and J 0 bases short, with 15 bases between. The CDR3 loop reads CASSINRPAHSGNTIYF. For the CDR3, the DNA is TGTGCCAGTAGTATTAACCGACCAGCGCACTCTGGAAACACCATATATTTT.

The chain joins TRBV7-2 to TRBJ2-3; no clear D gene. Germline-derived CDR1 and CDR2 are SGHTA and FQGNSA. The CDR3 is 15 amino acids. The V and J ends lost 2 bases and 0 bases respectively, with 9 bases between them. CDR3 coding DNA: TGTGCCAGCAGCTTACCGGTTTCTAGCACAGATACGCAGTATTTT. Its protein product is CASSLPVSSTDTQYF. Supplemented by reference TRBV7-2 and TRBJ2-3, the full variable domain reads GAGVSQSPSNKVTEKGKDVELRCDPISGHTALYWYRQSLGQGLEFLIYFQGNSAPDKSGLPSDRFSAERTGGSVSTLTIQRTQQEDSAVYLCASSLPVSSTDTQYFGPGTRLTVL.

The gene calls are TRBV10-2 and TRBJ1-5; the D is unclear. V dropped 2 bases and J dropped 9 bases, with 11 bases sitting between them. Germline V lookup: CDR1 WSHSY, CDR2 SAAADI. This CDR3 comprises 13 residues. CDR3 in amino acids: CASSETPSSPQHF. DNA of the CDR3: TGCGCCAGCAGTGAGACACCTTCTTCGCCCCAGCATTTT.

In nucleotides, the CDR3 is TGTGCCAGCAGCGCAACGACCCCCCGGGGAAACACTGAAGCTTTCTTT. Translation gives CASSATTPRGNTEAFF. V usage is TRBV7-9 and J usage is TRBJ1-1; D gene uncertain. Trimming pared 5 bases from V and 2 bases from J, leaving 18 bases between. In germline, CDR1 is SEHNR, CDR2 FQNEAQ (reference sequence). The CDR3 extends over 16 amino acids.

The chain is built from TRBV7-2 and TRBJ2-5; D gene uncertain. Trimming left V 5 bases short and J 0 bases short, with 13 bases between. The CDR3 is made up of 15 amino acids. From germline, CDR1 is SGHTA and CDR2 FQGNSA. CDR3 protein: CASSLRSRNQETQYF. In DNA form, the CDR3 reads TGTGCCAGCAGCCTAAGGTCCAGGAACCAAGAGACCCAGTACTTC.

The chain's CDR3 is CASSFPGGIYEQYF. The CDR3 nucleotides read TGTGCCAGCAGTTTTCCAGGGGGGATTTACGAGCAGTACTTC. The chain employs TRBV28 and TRBJ2-7, with a possible D match to TRBD1 (7 bases). The CDR3 totals 14 residues. The V end lost 3 bases, the J end lost 4 bases, and 13 bases lay between the germline ends. The germline V gene encodes CDR1 MDHEN and CDR2 SYDVKM.

This chain joins TRBV2 and TRBJ2-7; 9 bases align to TRBD2. V gave up 7 bases and J gave up 3 bases; unmatched junction bases: 13. The CDR3 spans 16 residues. Germline CDR1 and CDR2: SNHLY and FYNNEI. The CDR3 DNA follows: TGTGCCAGCACCCCCCGGGGTAGCGGGAGTATCTACGAGCAGTACTTC. It is translated as CASTPRGSGSIYEQYF.

The chain couples TRBV18 to TRBJ1-4; D is unclear. Germline V CDR1 and CDR2: KGHSH, LQKENI. The CDR3 is 16 residues long. V gave up 4 bases and J gave up 14 bases, with 26 bases separating them. The CDR3 region has the DNA TGTGCCAGCTCACTATATCACACAACCGATGAACTAGGGCTGTTTTTT. It is translated as CASSLYHTTDELGLFF.

The chain is built from TRBV11-2 and TRBJ1-6, with 8 bases that match TRBD1. V trimming: 2 bases; J trimming: 7 bases; junction bases outside the gene matches: 4. The CDR3 is 15 residues long. Germline values: CDR1 SGHAT, CDR2 FQNNGV. The CDR3 nucleotides are TGTGCCAGCAGCTTACAGGGGGCTGCGAATTCACCCCTCCACTTT. Residues: CASSLQGAANSPLHF.

Worth noting for this clone: Within the sample, other DNA sequences also encode this same CDR3. The chain is built from TRBV5-1 and TRBJ2-7; the match to TRBD2 covers 10 bases. Looked up from germline, CDR1 is SGHRS and CDR2 is YFSETQ. The CDR3 is made up of 15 amino acids. Germline trimming cut 0 bases from V and 4 bases from J; bases unmatched to any gene: 4. In DNA form, the CDR3 reads TGCGCCAGCAGCTTGGGGCTAGCGGGAGTGTACGAGCAGTACTTC. Amino acid sequence: CASSLGLAGVYEQYF. Variable domain in full (rest from reference TRBV5-1 and TRBJ2-7): KAGVTQTPRYLIKTRGQQVTLSCSPISGHRSVSWYQQTPGQGLQFLFEYFSETQRNKGNFPGRFSGRQFSNSRSEMNVSTLELGDSALYLCASSLGLAGVYEQYFGPGTRLTVT.

CDR3 region: CASTSTGGDHYGYTF. CDR3 sequence (DNA): TGCGCCAGCACCTCGACAGGGGGCGACCACTATGGCTACACCTTC. The V gene is TRBV5-1, the J gene TRBJ1-2; 10 nucleotides agree with TRBD1. The CDR3 runs to 15 residues. Germline V gene data show CDR1 as SGHRS and CDR2 as YFSETQ. V shed 6 bases, J shed 3 bases, and the junction held 8 bases outside the gene matches.

In regard to this clone: The sample has other DNA sequences that encode this CDR3 too. The J gene is TRBJ1-1, the V gene TRBV5-1, with D tentatively TRBD1 (6 bases). Trimming took off 0 bases at V and 3 bases at J, with 9 bases between the two ends. CDR3 size: 14 residues. Germline V lookup: CDR1 SGHRS, CDR2 YFSETQ. The CDR3 reads CASSLGAGDTEAFF. The CDR3 DNA follows: TGCGCCAGCAGCTTGGGGGCAGGGGACACTGAAGCTTTCTTT.

The chain joins TRBV18 to TRBJ2-7; 8 bases align to TRBD1. V lost 6 bases and J lost 2; bases outside the gene matches: 6. Germline-derived CDR1 and CDR2 are KGHSH and LQKENI. The CDR3 covers 14 residues. CDR3 in DNA: TGTGCCAGCTCCTCCGGACAGGGCACCTACGAGCAGTACTTC. Residues: CASSSGQGTYEQYF.

The chain links TRBV5-5 to TRBJ1-2; maybe TRBD1 (6 bases). Between the trimmed V and J ends, which lost 4 bases and 2 bases, there was a span of 15 bases. CDR1 and CDR2 from the germline V gene are SGHKS and YYEKEE (reference sequence). The CDR3 has 15 residues. CDR3 nucleotides: TGTGCCAGCAGCCTCTACAGGGAAGGAAACTATGGCTACACCTTC. It codes for CASSLYREGNYGYTF.

This clone showed up just a few times. The rearrangement links TRBV28 to TRBJ1-1; D unresolved. V lost 2 bases, J lost 4 bases, and 8 bases lay in between. CDR3 size: 13 residues. From germline, CDR1 is MDHEN and CDR2 SYDVKM. CDR3 residues: CASSLGSGTEAFF. The CDR3 DNA reads TGTGCCAGCAGTTTAGGTTCGGGCACTGAAGCTTTCTTT.

The chain recombines TRBV6-5 with TRBJ1-4; no clear D. Germline V lookup: CDR1 MNHEY, CDR2 SVGAGI. The CDR3 loop spans 13 amino acids. V was shortened by 7 bases and J by 4 bases, with 10 bases between the two germline ends. The CDR3 loop reads CASTRGDNEKLFF. DNA for the CDR3: TGTGCCAGCACAAGAGGAGATAATGAAAAACTGTTTTTT.

This clone was observed a single time. This sequence joins TRBV9 and TRBJ1-4; 9 nucleotides match TRBD1. Germline V CDR1 and CDR2: SGDLS, YYNGEE. The CDR3 runs to 14 residues. Unmatched junction bases numbered 10, after V lost 3 bases and J lost 13 bases. The CDR3 loop reads CASSDRDREGLLFF. The CDR3 DNA is TGTGCCAGCAGCGACCGGGACAGGGAAGGTTTACTGTTTTTT.

The rearrangement uses TRBV13 and TRBJ2-1, with 13 bases identical to TRBD2. The CDR3 spans 15 residues. Germline-derived CDR1 and CDR2 are PRHDT and FYEKMQ (reference sequence). After removal of 2 bases from V and 7 bases from J, the junction contained 2 bases not matched to a gene. CDR3 amino acids: CASSLRTSGSNEQFF. In nucleotides, the CDR3 is TGTGCCAGCAGCTTAAGGACTAGCGGGAGTAATGAGCAGTTCTTC.

The chain recombines TRBV27 with TRBJ2-6; 7 nucleotides match TRBD1. Germline loops: CDR1 MNHEY, CDR2 SMNVEV (reference sequence). The CDR3 totals 14 residues. Losses at the gene ends were 3 bases for V and 7 bases for J; bases not matched to a gene: 3. CDR3 in amino acids: CASSFTGAANVLTF. CDR3 coding DNA: TGTGCCAGCAGTTTTACAGGGGCAGCCAACGTCCTGACTTTC.

The chain couples TRBV19 to TRBJ2-5; D may be TRBD2 (6 bases). Deletions cut 3 bases from V and 5 bases from J, with 13 bases between. Germline CDR1 and CDR2: LNHDA and SQIVND (reference sequence). The CDR3 spans 14 residues. The chain's CDR3 is CASSIGGTRETQYF. The CDR3, as DNA: TGTGCCAGTAGTATTGGGGGGACCAGGGAGACCCAGTACTTC.

This clone was seen only a few times. This sequence joins TRBV5-1 and TRBJ1-3, with 9 bases aligning to TRBD1. Germline trimming cut 4 bases from V and 4 bases from J; bases unmatched to any gene: 6. The CDR3 length is 15 residues. The germline V gene has CDR1 SGHRS and CDR2 YFSETQ. Here the CDR3 reads CASSATGGEGNTIYF. For the CDR3, the DNA is TGCGCCAGCAGCGCCACAGGGGGCGAAGGAAACACCATATATTTT.

This chain links TRBV5-8 with TRBJ1-6; TRBD1 matches at 7 bases. Germline loops: CDR1 SGHTS, CDR2 YDEGEE. The CDR3 spans 15 residues. V lost 3 bases to trimming and J lost 9 bases; unmatched junction nucleotides: 9. Here the CDR3 reads CASSSMTGPGSPLHF. In nucleotides, the CDR3 is TGTGCCAGCAGCTCCATGACAGGGCCTGGTTCACCCCTCCACTTT.

Note on this clone: One junction end does not reproduce the germline sequence, and a read error may be involved. The genes are TRBV28 and TRBJ2-4; D is unresolved. CDR1 is MDHEN, CDR2 SYDVKM, per germline. The CDR3 loop spans 13 amino acids. This CDR3 is CASSPPDSNSQYF. The DNA of the CDR3 is TGTGCCAGCAGTCCCCCGGATTCAAACAGTCAGTACTTC.

The gene calls are TRBV19 and TRBJ2-3; a weak D match, TRBD2 (5 bases). Looked up from germline, CDR1 is LNHDA and CDR2 is SQIVND (reference sequence). V was cut by 6 bases and J by 0 bases, with 7 bases left in between. The CDR3 contains 13 residues. CDR3 sequence reads: CASRRTSTDTQYF. The CDR3 DNA is TGTGCCAGTAGACGGACTAGCACAGATACGCAGTATTTT.

The V call is TRBV4-3, the J call TRBJ2-3; TRBD2 matches 7 bases. This CDR3 spans 18 amino acids. CDR1 and CDR2 from the germline V gene are LGHNA and YSLEER. Trimming cost V 0 bases and J 0 bases; bases outside gene matches: 9. CDR3: CASSQESLAATSTDTQYF. DNA for the CDR3: TGCGCCAGCAGCCAAGAGTCGCTAGCGGCTACTAGCACAGATACGCAGTATTTT.